This T cell receptor beta chain was observed in a study of T cell repertoires in cytomegalovirus infection. CDR3 size: 18 residues. With 5 bases removed from V and 6 bases from J, the gap between germline ends came to 26 bases. Germline CDR1 and CDR2: SGHVS and FNYEAQ. Comments on this clonotype: Its antigen is not identified.

TCRdb re-analysed the reads in MiXCR, keeping a single row per CDR3 protein. The sample yields more than 250,000 distinct CDR3 sequences, just under 25% seen once. Broader study findings: Dominating the ex vivo response were HLA-C-restricted CMV-specific TCR beta clonotypes.

Sequencing was performed on cultured PBMCs, taken from culture after CMV antigen stimulation. V gene TRBV7-6 combines with J gene TRBJ2-1; TRBD1 is a possible D gene (6 bases). The source is a human donor in good health (CMV status not recorded). Some clones in this sample may be carry-over from other donors' samples. The CDR3 coding sequence is TGTGCCAGCAGCCTCCCCGGGACAACCCCTGCCCCACCCAATGAGCAGTTCTTC. This sequence encodes CASSLPGTTPAPPNEQFF.